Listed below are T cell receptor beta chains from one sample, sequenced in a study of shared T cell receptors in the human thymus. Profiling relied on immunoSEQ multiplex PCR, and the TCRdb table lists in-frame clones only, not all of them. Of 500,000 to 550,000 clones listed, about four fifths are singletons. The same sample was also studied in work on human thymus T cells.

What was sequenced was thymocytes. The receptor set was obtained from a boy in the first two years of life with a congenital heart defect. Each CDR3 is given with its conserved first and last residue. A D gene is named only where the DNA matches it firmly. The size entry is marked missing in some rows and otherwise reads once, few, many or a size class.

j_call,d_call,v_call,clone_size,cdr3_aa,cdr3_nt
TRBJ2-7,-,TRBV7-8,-,CASSPPWPGAEQYF,TGTGCCAGCAGCCCCCCGTGGCCTGGGGCCGAGCAGTACTTC
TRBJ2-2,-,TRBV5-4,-,CASSPQGAGELFF,TGTGCCAGCAGCCCCCAGGGTGCCGGGGAGCTGTTTTTT
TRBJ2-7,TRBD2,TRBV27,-,CASSLRRERPEQYF,TGTGCCAGCAGTTTACGGCGGGAGCGCCCCGAGCAGTACTTC
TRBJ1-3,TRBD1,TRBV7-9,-,CASSPPGTGFRTGNTIYF,TGTGCCAGCAGCCCCCCCGGGACAGGGTTCCGTACTGGAAACACCATATATTTT
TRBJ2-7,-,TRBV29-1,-,CSVEDSLAYEQYF,TGCAGCGTTGAAGATAGTCTAGCCTACGAGCAGTACTTC
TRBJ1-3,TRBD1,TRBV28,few,CASSSGGTGNTIYF,TGTGCCAGCAGTTCAGGGGGCACGGGAAACACCATATATTTT
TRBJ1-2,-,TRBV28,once,CASSSWGVPYGYTF,TGTGCCAGCAGCAGTTGGGGGGTTCCTTATGGCTACACCTTC
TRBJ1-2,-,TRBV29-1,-,CSVESGGLSGYTF,TGCAGCGTTGAGAGTGGTGGTTTGTCTGGCTACACCTTC
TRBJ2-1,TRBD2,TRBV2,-,CASKALAGKDEQFF,TGTGCCAGCAAGGCACTAGCGGGTAAGGATGAGCAGTTCTTC
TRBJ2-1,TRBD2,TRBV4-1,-,CASTPRLAEDNEQFF,TGCGCCAGCACCCCAAGACTAGCGGAGGACAATGAGCAGTTCTTC
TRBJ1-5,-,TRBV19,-,CASSIRGDIHSNQPQHF,TGTGCCAGTAGTATAAGAGGGGACATACATAGCAATCAGCCCCAGCATTTT
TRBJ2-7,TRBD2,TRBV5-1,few,CASSYHGLAEGYEQYF,TGCGCCAGCAGCTACCATGGACTAGCGGAAGGGTACGAGCAGTACTTC
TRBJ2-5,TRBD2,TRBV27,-,CASSFTTPALAGWETQYF,TGTGCCAGCAGTTTCACCACCCCTGCCCTAGCGGGATGGGAGACCCAGTACTTC
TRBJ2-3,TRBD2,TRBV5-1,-,CASSLGLAGTSTDTQYF,TGCGCCAGCAGCCTAGGACTAGCGGGGACGAGCACAGATACGCAGTATTTT
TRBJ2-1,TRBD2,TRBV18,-,CASSPGLAGREQFF,TGTGCCAGCTCACCCGGACTAGCGGGAAGGGAGCAGTTCTTC
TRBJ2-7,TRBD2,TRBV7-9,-,CASSPPTSRRTYEQYF,TGTGCCAGCAGCCCTCCGACTAGCCGGAGGACCTACGAGCAGTACTTC
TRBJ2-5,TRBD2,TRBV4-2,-,CASSQARGPAWRGETQYF,TGTGCCAGCAGCCAAGCCCGGGGCCCCGCATGGCGGGGGGAGACCCAGTACTTC
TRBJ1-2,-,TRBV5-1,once,CASSFRRAHYGYTF,TGCGCCAGCAGCTTCCGCAGGGCGCATTATGGCTACACCTTC
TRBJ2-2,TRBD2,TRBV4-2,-,CASSRRLAGDCPGELFF,TGTGCCAGCAGCCGACGACTAGCGGGAGATTGTCCCGGGGAGCTGTTTTTT
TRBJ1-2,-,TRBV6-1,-,CASSGVGGYTF,TGTGCCAGCAGCGGGGTAGGGGGCTACACCTTC
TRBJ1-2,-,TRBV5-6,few,CASSLFIGGANYGYTF,TGTGCCAGCAGCTTGTTTATCGGCGGAGCGAACTATGGCTACACCTTC
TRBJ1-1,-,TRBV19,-,CASRWTDTEAFF,TGTGCCAGTAGGTGGACAGACACTGAAGCTTTCTTT
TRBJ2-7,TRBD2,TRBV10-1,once,CASSDSGMSYEQYF,TGCGCCAGCAGTGATAGCGGGATGTCCTACGAGCAGTACTTC
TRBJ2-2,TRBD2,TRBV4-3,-,CASSQHLAGGPLNTGELFF,TGCGCCAGCAGCCAACATCTAGCGGGAGGGCCCTTGAACACCGGGGAGCTGTTTTTT
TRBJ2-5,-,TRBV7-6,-,CASSLALPRGETQYF,TGTGCCAGCAGCTTAGCCCTACCTAGGGGAGAGACCCAGTACTTC
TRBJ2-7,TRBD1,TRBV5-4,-,CASSLETGVVEQYF,TGTGCCAGCAGCTTGGAGACAGGGGTAGTCGAGCAGTACTTC
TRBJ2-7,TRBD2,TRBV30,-,CAWIVGTSGRATYEQYF,TGTGCCTGGATTGTGGGGACTAGCGGGAGGGCCACCTACGAGCAGTACTTC
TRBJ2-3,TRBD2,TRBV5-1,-,CASSSAGREGCPHTAADTQYF,TGCGCCAGCAGCTCCGCCGGGCGGGAGGGCTGTCCCCACACGGCGGCAGATACGCAGTATTTT
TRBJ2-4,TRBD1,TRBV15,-,CATGKDRGHVKNIQYF,TGTGCCACCGGAAAGGACAGGGGGCATGTCAAAAACATTCAGTACTTC
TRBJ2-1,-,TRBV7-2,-,CASSPRRGKNEQFF,TGTGCCAGCAGCCCCCGTAGGGGGAAGAATGAGCAGTTCTTC
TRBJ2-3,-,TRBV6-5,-,CASAGAPSTDTQYF,TGTGCCTCGGCAGGGGCCCCCAGCACAGATACGCAGTATTTT
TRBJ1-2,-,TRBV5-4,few,CASSAYDGYTF,TGTGCCAGCAGCGCCTATGATGGCTACACCTTC
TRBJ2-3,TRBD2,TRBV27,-,CATTGGLTDTQYF,TGTGCCACCACGGGAGGTCTCACAGATACGCAGTATTTT
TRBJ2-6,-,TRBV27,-,CASSFYPGDAGGANVLTF,TGTGCCAGCAGTTTTTACCCAGGGGATGCCGGTGGGGCCAACGTCCTGACTTTC
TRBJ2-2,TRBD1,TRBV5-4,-,CASSPGQMNTGELFF,TGTGCCAGCAGCCCGGGACAGATGAACACCGGGGAGCTGTTTTTT
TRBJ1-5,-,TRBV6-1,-,CASSPARNRAQPQHF,TGTGCCAGCAGCCCAGCCCGCAACAGGGCCCAGCCCCAGCATTTT
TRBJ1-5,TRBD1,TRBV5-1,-,CASSSRQGGQPQHF,TGCGCCAGCAGCTCCAGACAGGGTGGTCAGCCCCAGCATTTT